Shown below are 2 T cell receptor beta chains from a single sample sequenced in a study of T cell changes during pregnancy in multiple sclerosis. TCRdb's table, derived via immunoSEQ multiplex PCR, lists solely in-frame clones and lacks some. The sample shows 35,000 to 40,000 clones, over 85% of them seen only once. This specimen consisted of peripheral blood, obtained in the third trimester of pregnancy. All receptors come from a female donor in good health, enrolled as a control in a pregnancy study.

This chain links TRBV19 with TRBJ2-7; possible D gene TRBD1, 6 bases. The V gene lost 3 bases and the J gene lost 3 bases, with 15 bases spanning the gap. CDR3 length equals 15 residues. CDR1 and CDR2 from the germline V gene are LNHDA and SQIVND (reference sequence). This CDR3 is CASSIMTGPFYEQYF. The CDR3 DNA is TGTGCCAGTAGTATCATGACAGGACCCTTCTACGAGCAGTACTTC.

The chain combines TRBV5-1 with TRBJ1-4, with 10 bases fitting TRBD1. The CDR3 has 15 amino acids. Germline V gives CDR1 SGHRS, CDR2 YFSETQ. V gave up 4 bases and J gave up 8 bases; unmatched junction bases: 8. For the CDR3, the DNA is TGCGCCAGCAGCATAGACAGGGGGCTTAGAGAAAAACTGTTTTTT. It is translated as CASSIDRGLREKLFF.